Below, 16 T cell receptor beta chains from the same sample are listed, as sequenced in a study of shared clonotypes between healthy human individuals. Assay: immunoSEQ multiplex PCR; the TCRdb copy retains only in-frame clones and omits some. The sample holds about 2.2 million clones; 90% to 95% are singletons and the top ten take about 1.7%. Naive CD8 cells were CD45RO-negative, positively selected for CCR7, excluding terminally differentiated effector memory CD45RA+ cells. The sequenced sample consisted of naive CD8+ T cells from PBMCs. All receptors come from a man aged 18 to 29 in good health. Some clones in this sample may be carry-over from other donors' samples.

This chain connects TRBV9 to TRBJ2-1, with 15 bases matching TRBD2. CDR3 length equals 16 residues. Germline CDR1 reads SGDLS; CDR2 reads YYNGEE. V shed 4 bases, J shed 7 bases, and the junction held 6 bases outside the gene matches. CDR3 bases: TGTGCCAGCAGCCCAGGACTAGCGGGAGGGCCAAATGAGCAGTTCTTC. Translation gives CASSPGLAGGPNEQFF.

V and J are TRBV5-4 and TRBJ2-3; 9 nucleotides align to TRBD1. V lost 4 bases and J lost 5; bases outside the gene matches: 5. The germline V gene has CDR1 SGHNT and CDR2 YYREEE (reference sequence). CDR3 length: 14 residues. CDR3 DNA: TGTGCCAGCAGCGGGCGGACAGGGGTAGATACGCAGTATTTT. Translating gives CASSGRTGVDTQYF.

Only one count was recorded for this clone. The chain links TRBV4-3 to TRBJ2-3, with TRBD1 as a possible D gene (5 bases). Trimming stripped 6 bases from V and 0 bases from J, with 13 bases between. CDR1 and CDR2 (germline): LGHNA, YSLEER. The CDR3 loop spans 15 amino acids. Here the CDR3 DNA reads TGCGCCAGCAGGCGCGACAGAACTAGCACAGATACGCAGTATTTT. Its translation: CASRRDRTSTDTQYF.

The rearrangement joins TRBV28 to TRBJ1-5; the D gene is possibly TRBD1 (6 bases). The CDR3 totals 18 residues. Germline V lookup: CDR1 MDHEN, CDR2 SYDVKM. Between the trimmed V and J ends, which lost 5 bases and 0 bases, there was a span of 20 bases. The CDR3 loop is CASSPTLGGASSNQPQHF. CDR3 DNA: TGTGCCAGCAGTCCTACCCTAGGGGGGGCTAGTAGCAATCAGCCCCAGCATTTT.

This chain links TRBV5-4 with TRBJ2-7; 8 bases map to TRBD2. The length of the CDR3 is 15 residues. Germline CDR1 and CDR2: SGHNT and YYREEE (reference sequence). Trimming at V came to 1 base and at J to 2 bases, leaving 5 bases not matched to a gene. The DNA of the CDR3 is TGTGCCAGCAGCTTGAGGCGGGAGGCCACCTACGAGCAGTACTTC. Protein: CASSLRREATYEQYF. Combining the CDR3 with reference TRBV5-4 and TRBJ2-7 gives the whole variable domain ETGVTQSPTHLIKTRGQQVTLRCSSQSGHNTVSWYQQALGQGPQFIFQYYREEENGRGNFPPRFSGLQFPNYSSELNVNALELDDSALYLCASSLRREATYEQYFGPGTRLTVT.

V usage is TRBV5-1 and J usage is TRBJ2-7; TRBD1 aligns across 9 bases. The V segment lost 3 bases and the J segment 3 bases; nucleotides outside the gene matches: 7. The CDR3 sequence is 15 residues long. Per the germline V gene, CDR1 is SGHRS and CDR2 is YFSETQ. In nucleotides, the CDR3 is TGCGCCAGCAGCTCCCTGGACAGGGGAGTCTACGAGCAGTACTTC. Its translation is CASSSLDRGVYEQYF.

In the case of this clone: Other DNA sequences in this specimen translate into the identical CDR3. The chain couples TRBV5-1 to TRBJ2-3; D gene uncertain. V gave up 6 bases and J gave up 5 bases, with 7 bases separating them. CDR3 length: 11 residues. Germline CDR1 reads SGHRS; CDR2 reads YFSETQ. The CDR3 DNA follows: TGCGCCAGCACCTGGGGAGATACGCAGTATTTT. It yields the protein CASTWGDTQYF.

Notes on this clone: The junction does not match germline at one end; this may be a read error. The CDR3 DNA sequence: TGTGCCAGTAGTCTAGACCGAACAGGGAACACTGAAGCTTTCTTT. Protein sequence: CASSLDRTGNTEAFF. This chain links TRBV19 with TRBJ1-1, with D possibly being TRBD1 (5 bases). This CDR3 is built from 15 residues. Per the germline V gene, CDR1 is LNHDA and CDR2 is SQIVND (reference sequence).

The V gene is TRBV11-2, the J gene TRBJ2-7; D remains ambiguous. V lost 3 bases and J lost 3, with 18 bases in between. Looked up from germline, CDR1 is SGHAT and CDR2 is FQNNGV. There are 16 residues in the CDR3. CDR3 sequence (DNA): TGTGCCAGCAGCTTCGGCGTTCCAGAAGTAGGCTACGAGCAGTACTTC. This translates into CASSFGVPEVGYEQYF.

The chain is built from TRBV7-6 and TRBJ2-3; tentative D call: TRBD2 (6 bases). The length of the CDR3 is 16 residues. V was trimmed by 2 bases and J by 0 bases, leaving 12 bases between them. The germline V gene encodes CDR1 SGHVS and CDR2 FNYEAQ. As DNA, the CDR3 is TGTGCCAGCAGCTTATGGTCCAGCGGGAGCACAGATACGCAGTATTTT. This gives the protein CASSLWSSGSTDTQYF.

Comments on this clone: Within the sample, other DNA sequences also encode this same CDR3. This chain uses TRBV27 with TRBJ1-1; D gene uncertain. The CDR3 is made up of 13 amino acids. Germline CDR1 reads MNHEY; CDR2 reads SMNVEV (reference sequence). V gave up 5 bases and J gave up 1 base, with 8 bases separating them. The CDR3 loop reads CASSRAGNTEAFF. The DNA for the CDR3 is TGTGCCAGCAGTAGGGCGGGGAACACTGAAGCTTTCTTT.

The chain is built from TRBV5-1 and TRBJ2-5, with 9 bases lining up with TRBD1. Germline V gene lookup returns CDR1 SGHRS and CDR2 YFSETQ. This CDR3 spans 16 amino acids. The V segment lost 0 bases and the J segment 4 bases; nucleotides outside the gene matches: 7. The DNA for the CDR3 is TGCGCCAGCAGCTTGGCCCCCGACAGGGGGGGAGAGACCCAGTACTTC. Amino acid sequence: CASSLAPDRGGETQYF.

V gene TRBV27 combines with J gene TRBJ1-2; maybe TRBD1 (5 bases). Germline CDR1 is MNHEY and CDR2 is SMNVEV (reference sequence). V gave up 7 bases and J gave up 8 bases, with 11 bases separating them. The CDR3 runs 11 residues. In nucleotides, the CDR3 is TGTGCCAGCACCGGGGGGGGAGGCTACACCTTC. This gives the protein CASTGGGGYTF.

The chain has TRBV7-6 and TRBJ2-1; TRBD1 or TRBD2 may be the D gene (6 bases each). Trimming pared 5 bases from V and 1 base from J, leaving 18 bases between. The V gene's germline CDR1 is SGHVS and CDR2 FNYEAQ. The CDR3 has 17 residues. This CDR3 reads CASSLTGGRGSYNEQFF. In DNA form, the CDR3 reads TGTGCCAGCAGCCTCACCGGGGGCAGGGGTTCCTACAATGAGCAGTTCTTC.

This chain links TRBV28 with TRBJ2-7; TRBD2 might be the D (6 bases). Between the trimmed V and J ends, which lost 1 base and 4 bases, there was a span of 14 bases. The CDR3 consists of 15 residues. Germline CDR1 and CDR2: MDHEN and SYDVKM. The CDR3 bases are TGTGCCAGCAGTTTATCGGCGGGGTTAGGGTACGAGCAGTACTTC. Its translation: CASSLSAGLGYEQYF.

Regarding this clone: Other DNA variants within this sample encode the same CDR3. The rearrangement links TRBV6-5 to TRBJ2-7; D is unclear. Germline CDR1 MNHEY, CDR2 SVGAGI. The ends were cut back, 8 bases at V and 4 bases at J, with 6 bases in the middle. The CDR3 loop spans 10 amino acids. Here the CDR3 reads CASGYYEQYF. The CDR3 nucleotides read TGTGCCAGCGGGTATTACGAGCAGTACTTC.